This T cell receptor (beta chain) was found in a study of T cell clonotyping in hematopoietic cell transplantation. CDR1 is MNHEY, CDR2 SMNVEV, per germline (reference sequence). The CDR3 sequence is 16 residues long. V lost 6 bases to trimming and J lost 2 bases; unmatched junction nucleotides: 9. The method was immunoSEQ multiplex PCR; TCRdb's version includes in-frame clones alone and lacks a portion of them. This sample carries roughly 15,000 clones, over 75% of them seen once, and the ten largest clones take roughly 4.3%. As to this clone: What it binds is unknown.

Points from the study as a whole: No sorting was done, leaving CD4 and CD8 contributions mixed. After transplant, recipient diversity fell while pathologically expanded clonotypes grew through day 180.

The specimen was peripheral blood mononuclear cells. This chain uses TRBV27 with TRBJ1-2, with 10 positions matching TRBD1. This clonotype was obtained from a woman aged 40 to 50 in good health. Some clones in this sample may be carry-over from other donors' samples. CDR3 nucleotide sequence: TGTGCCAGCAGAATACTTGGACAGGGGGGGAACTATGGCTACACCTTC. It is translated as CASRILGQGGNYGYTF.